A single sample is the source of the 16 T cell receptor beta chains below, sequenced in a study of response to subunit inactivated influenza vaccine. TCRdb itself ran the RT-PCR reads through MiXCR, one entry per CDR3 protein. Here the sample spans 550,000 to 600,000 distinct CDR3 sequences, about 11% being singletons. The input for sequencing was PBMCs from blood, taken on the day of vaccination. The source of these receptors is a man in his fifties or sixties who received an inactivated influenza vaccine.

This clonotype has ten or more counts. The chain combines TRBV29-1 with TRBJ2-7; possible D gene TRBD1, 6 bases. CDR1 is SQVTM, CDR2 ANQGSEA, per germline. The CDR3 is made up of 14 amino acids. Between the trimmed V and J ends, which lost 4 bases and 0 bases, there was a span of 13 bases. Here the CDR3 reads CSVGSRGFSYEQYF. The CDR3 DNA reads TGCAGCGTTGGATCGAGGGGGTTCTCCTACGAGCAGTACTTC.

This clonotype showed up just a few times. The chain links TRBV20-1 to TRBJ2-7; TRBD2 aligns across 8 bases. Germline values: CDR1 DFQATT, CDR2 SNEGSKA (reference sequence). J lost 7 bases, V lost 0 bases, and 5 bases had no gene match. The CDR3 is 13 amino acids. The CDR3, as DNA: TGCAGTGCTAGAGATTCCAGCGGGGGTGAGCAGTACTTC. It codes for CSARDSSGGEQYF.

This rearrangement joins TRBV7-9 to TRBJ2-7; D is tentatively TRBD1 or TRBD2 (5 bases each). Germline V gene sequence: CDR1 SEHNR, CDR2 FQNEAQ (reference sequence). Trimming removed 5 bases from V and 6 bases from J, with 23 bases in between. The CDR3 is made up of 16 amino acids. The CDR3 reads CASSPHRRVREGEQYF. Here the CDR3 DNA reads TGTGCCAGCAGCCCCCACAGGCGGGTAAGAGAGGGCGAGCAGTACTTC.

This clonotype was observed a handful of times. The V and J genes are TRBV27 and TRBJ1-5; D gene ambiguous. The CDR3 is 15 residues long. Germline V gives CDR1 MNHEY, CDR2 SMNVEV (reference sequence). V was clipped by 6 bases and J by 7 bases, with 19 bases between them. CDR3 sequence (DNA): TGTGCCAGCAGCCCAGCGTTTGAGACGAGACAGCCCCAGCATTTT. Its protein is CASSPAFETRQPQHF.

The chain is built from TRBV4-2 and TRBJ2-2; 7 positions match TRBD1. The CDR3 has 15 amino acids. V was pared by 4 bases and J by 4 bases, with 6 bases of the junction left unmatched. In germline, CDR1 is LGHNA, CDR2 YNFKEQ. The CDR3 DNA is TGTGCCAGCAGCCCACAGACAGGGATCACCGGGGAGCTGTTTTTT. It specifies CASSPQTGITGELFF.

The chain employs TRBV6-2 or TRBV6-3 and TRBJ2-7, with 10 bases fitting TRBD1. There are 13 residues in the CDR3. The germline CDR1 and CDR2 sequences are MNHEY and SVGEGT. V dropped 5 bases and J dropped 6; count of bases not matched to a gene: 4. CDR3 sequence (DNA): TGTGCCAGCAGTGGACAGGGGGTAACCGAGCAGTACTTC. It yields the protein CASSGQGVTEQYF.

The gene calls are TRBV7-2 and TRBJ1-4; TRBD1 agrees at 7 bases. The CDR3 is 13 amino acids. CDR1 is SGHTA and CDR2 is FQGNSA in the germline V gene. Trimming cost V 9 bases and J 1 base; bases outside gene matches: 2. In DNA form, the CDR3 reads TGTGCCAGTAACAGGGGAACTAATGAAAAACTGTTTTTT. It codes for CASNRGTNEKLFF.

This clonotype was counted a few times. The chain uses TRBV6-2 or TRBV6-3 and TRBJ2-7; 11 nucleotides line up with TRBD2. This CDR3 has 16 residues. V lost 4 bases and J lost 2; bases outside the gene matches: 7. Germline-derived CDR1 and CDR2 are MNHEY and SVGEGT. The CDR3 DNA reads TGTGCCAGCAGTTTCCTGACTAGCGGGGTGACCTACGAGCAGTACTTC. Amino acids: CASSFLTSGVTYEQYF.

This clonotype was seen a handful of times. This chain connects TRBV5-1 to TRBJ2-1; D may be TRBD2 (5 bases). CDR3 length equals 14 residues. Trimming shortened V by 1 base and J by 5 bases, and 10 bases separated the two germline ends. Germline lookup yields CDR1 SGHRS and CDR2 YFSETQ. CDR3 in DNA: TGCGCCAGCAGCTTGTCGTTCGGGAACAATGAGCAGTTCTTC. It translates to CASSLSFGNNEQFF.

This clonotype was recorded a few times. The chain recombines TRBV6-1 with TRBJ1-4; TRBD1 might be the D (5 bases). Germline V CDR1 and CDR2: MNHNS, SASEGT. Trimming took off 0 bases at V and 7 bases at J, with 15 bases between the two ends. There are 16 residues in the CDR3. In nucleotides, the CDR3 is TGTGCCAGCAGTGAAGCGTCCCCGGCCGGGGGTGAAAAACTGTTTTTT. It yields the protein CASSEASPAGGEKLFF.

The chain has TRBV24-1 and TRBJ2-3, with D maybe TRBD2 (6 bases). The germline V and J ends were trimmed by 3 bases and 7 bases, with 16 bases remaining between them. Germline CDR1 and CDR2: KGHDR and SFDVKD. The CDR3 extends over 15 amino acids. Written as DNA, the CDR3 is TGTGCCACCAGTGATGGCGGGACCGCCGGGTATACGCAGTATTTT. Amino acid sequence: CATSDGGTAGYTQYF.

Ten or more counts support this clonotype. The rearrangement uses TRBV4-3 and TRBJ2-7, with D possibly being TRBD2 (5 bases). V was pared by 3 bases and J by 0 bases, with 6 bases between. The CDR3 runs 13 residues. Per the germline V gene, CDR1 is LGHNA and CDR2 is YSLEER. The CDR3 DNA is TGCGCCAGCAGCCAGAGCGGCTCCTACGAGCAGTACTTC. Translation gives CASSQSGSYEQYF.

In its sample, this clonotype was seen a few times. The gene calls are TRBV25-1 and TRBJ1-2; the match to TRBD1 covers 10 bases. Germline V CDR1 and CDR2: MGHDK, SYGVNS. The length of the CDR3 is 14 residues. With 2 bases clipped from V and 4 bases from J, the junction kept 1 base outside the gene matches. CDR3 coding DNA: TGTGCCAGCAGTGAAGGGGACAGGGGCTATGGCTACACCTTC. Protein: CASSEGDRGYGYTF.

The chain has TRBV28 and TRBJ2-7, with TRBD1 identical over 10 bases. CDR1 and CDR2 (germline): MDHEN, SYDVKM. The CDR3 has 15 amino acids. Losses at the gene ends were 4 bases for V and 5 bases for J; bases not matched to a gene: 8. The CDR3 DNA sequence: TGTGCCAGCAGTTGGTGGGAGACAGGGGGCGACGAGCAGTACTTC. Translation: CASSWWETGGDEQYF.

This clonotype appeared a few times. The chain uses TRBV20-1 and TRBJ1-6, with D possibly TRBD1 on 5 matching bases. CDR1 is DFQATT, CDR2 SNEGSKA, per germline (reference sequence). V was trimmed by 3 bases and J by 9 bases, leaving 12 bases between them. CDR3 length: 13 amino acids. In DNA, the CDR3 is TGCAGTGCTAGCTTCAGGGTCGGTTCACCCCTCCACTTT. Translated, it gives CSASFRVGSPLHF.

In this sample, this clonotype turned up many times. This chain links TRBV5-1 with TRBJ2-5; 9 bases map to TRBD2. The CDR3 runs to 15 residues. V lost 5 bases, J lost 2 bases, and 7 bases stayed unmatched. CDR1 is SGHRS, CDR2 YFSETQ, per germline. CDR3 in DNA: TGCGCCAGCAGTCTCCTAGCGGGAAAACAAGAGACCCAGTACTTC. Amino acid sequence: CASSLLAGKQETQYF.